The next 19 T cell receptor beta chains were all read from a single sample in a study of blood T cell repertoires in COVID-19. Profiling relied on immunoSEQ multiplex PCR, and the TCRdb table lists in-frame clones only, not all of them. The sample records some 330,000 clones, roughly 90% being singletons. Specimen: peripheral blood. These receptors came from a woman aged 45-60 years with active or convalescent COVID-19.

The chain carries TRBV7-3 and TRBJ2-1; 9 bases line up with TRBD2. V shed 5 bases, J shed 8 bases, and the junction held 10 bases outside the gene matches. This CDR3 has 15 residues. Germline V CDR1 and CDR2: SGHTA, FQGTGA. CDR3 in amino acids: CASSPPAGGPDEQFF. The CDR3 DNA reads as TGTGCCAGCAGCCCGCCCGCGGGGGGGCCCGATGAGCAGTTCTTC.

CDR3 loop: CASSLRQGFTYEQYF. The CDR3 DNA is TGTGCCAGCAGCTTACGACAGGGTTTTACCTACGAGCAGTACTTC. The chain recombines TRBV11-2 with TRBJ2-7; 7 nucleotides line up with TRBD1. The CDR3 is made up of 15 amino acids. V lost 2 bases and J lost 2; bases outside the gene matches: 6. The germline V gene encodes CDR1 SGHAT and CDR2 FQNNGV. Full variable domain (rest looked up from reference TRBV11-2 and TRBJ2-7): EAGVAQSPRYKIIEKRQSVAFWCNPISGHATLYWYQQILGQGPKLLIQFQNNGVVDDSQLPKDRFSAERLKGVDSTLKIQPAKLEDSAVYLCASSLRQGFTYEQYFGPGTRLTVT.

The CDR3: CAWSAQMNTEAFF. The CDR3 DNA follows: TGTGCCTGGAGCGCACAAATGAACACTGAAGCTTTCTTT. This chain links TRBV30 with TRBJ1-1; D call uncertain. Germline V gene data show CDR1 as GTSNPN and CDR2 as SVGIG (reference sequence). V was shortened by 3 bases and J by 0 bases, with 8 bases between the two germline ends. The CDR3 is 13 amino acids.

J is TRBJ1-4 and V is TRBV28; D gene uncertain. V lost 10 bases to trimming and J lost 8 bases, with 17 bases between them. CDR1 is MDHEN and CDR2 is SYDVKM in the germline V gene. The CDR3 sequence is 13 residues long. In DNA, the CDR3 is TGTGCCACCGCTGGGCGGGGTAGAGAAAAACTGTTTTTT. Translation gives CATAGRGREKLFF.

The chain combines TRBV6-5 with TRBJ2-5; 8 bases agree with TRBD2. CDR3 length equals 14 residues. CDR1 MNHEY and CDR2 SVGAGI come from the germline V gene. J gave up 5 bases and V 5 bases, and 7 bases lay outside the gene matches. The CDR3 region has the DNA TGTGCCAGCAGTCACCCAGCGGGAGTGGAGACCCAGTACTTC. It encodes CASSHPAGVETQYF.

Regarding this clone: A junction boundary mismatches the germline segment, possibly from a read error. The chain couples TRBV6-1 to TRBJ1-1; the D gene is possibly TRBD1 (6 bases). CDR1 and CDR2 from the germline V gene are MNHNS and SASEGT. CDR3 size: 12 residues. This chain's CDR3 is CASSQARGKAFF. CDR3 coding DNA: TGTGCCAGCAGTCAAGCCAGGGGCAAAGCTTTCTTT.

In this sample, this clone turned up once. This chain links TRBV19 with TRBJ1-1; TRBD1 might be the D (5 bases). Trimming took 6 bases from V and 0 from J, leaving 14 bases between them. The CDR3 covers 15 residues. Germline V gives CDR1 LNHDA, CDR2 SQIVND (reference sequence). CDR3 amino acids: CASRKSGSMNTEAFF. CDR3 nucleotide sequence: TGTGCCAGTAGGAAATCAGGGTCCATGAACACTGAAGCTTTCTTT.

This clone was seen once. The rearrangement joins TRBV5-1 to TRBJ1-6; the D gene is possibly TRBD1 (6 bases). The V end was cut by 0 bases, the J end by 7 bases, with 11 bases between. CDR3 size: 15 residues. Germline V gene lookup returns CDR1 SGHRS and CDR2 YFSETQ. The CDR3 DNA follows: TGCGCCAGCAGCTTGGACAGGGCGAAGAATTCACCCCTCCACTTT. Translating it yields CASSLDRAKNSPLHF.

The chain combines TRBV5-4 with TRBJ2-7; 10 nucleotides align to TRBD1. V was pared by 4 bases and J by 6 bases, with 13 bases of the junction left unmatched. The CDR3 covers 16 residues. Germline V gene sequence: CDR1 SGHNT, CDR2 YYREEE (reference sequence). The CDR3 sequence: CASSGGAGTGASEQYF. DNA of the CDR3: TGTGCCAGCAGCGGGGGAGCCGGGACAGGGGCAAGCGAGCAGTACTTC. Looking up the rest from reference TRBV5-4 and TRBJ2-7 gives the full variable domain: ETGVTQSPTHLIKTRGQQVTLRCSSQSGHNTVSWYQQALGQGPQFIFQYYREEENGRGNFPPRFSGLQFPNYSSELNVNALELDDSALYLCASSGGAGTGASEQYFGPGTRLTVT.

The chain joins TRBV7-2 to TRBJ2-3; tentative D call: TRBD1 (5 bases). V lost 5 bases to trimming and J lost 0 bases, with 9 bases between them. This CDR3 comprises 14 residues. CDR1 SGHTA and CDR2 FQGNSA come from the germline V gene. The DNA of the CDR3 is TGTGCCAGCAGCCAAAAGGGGAGCACAGATACGCAGTATTTT. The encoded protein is CASSQKGSTDTQYF.

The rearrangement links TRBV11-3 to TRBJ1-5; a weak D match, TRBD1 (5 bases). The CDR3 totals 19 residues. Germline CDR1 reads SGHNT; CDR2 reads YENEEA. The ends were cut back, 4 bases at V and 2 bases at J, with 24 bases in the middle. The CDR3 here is CASSSPDPAGVKGNQPQHF. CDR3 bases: TGTGCCAGCAGCTCTCCTGACCCGGCGGGGGTCAAGGGCAATCAGCCCCAGCATTTT.

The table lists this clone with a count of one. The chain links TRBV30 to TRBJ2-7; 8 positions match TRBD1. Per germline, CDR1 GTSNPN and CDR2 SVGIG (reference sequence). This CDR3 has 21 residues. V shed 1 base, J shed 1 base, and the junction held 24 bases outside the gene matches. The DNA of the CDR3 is TGTGCCTGGAGTGAGTTCTTGGGACAGGCCGTCCTGTCCGGGGGTTCCTACGAGCAGTACTTC. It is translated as CAWSEFLGQAVLSGGSYEQYF.

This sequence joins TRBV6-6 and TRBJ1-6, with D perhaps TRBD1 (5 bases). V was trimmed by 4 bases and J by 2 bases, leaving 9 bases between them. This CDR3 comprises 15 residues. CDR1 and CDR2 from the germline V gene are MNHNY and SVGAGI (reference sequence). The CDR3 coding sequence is TGTGCCAGCAGTTGGGGGGAAACCTATAATTCACCCCTCCACTTT. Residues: CASSWGETYNSPLHF.

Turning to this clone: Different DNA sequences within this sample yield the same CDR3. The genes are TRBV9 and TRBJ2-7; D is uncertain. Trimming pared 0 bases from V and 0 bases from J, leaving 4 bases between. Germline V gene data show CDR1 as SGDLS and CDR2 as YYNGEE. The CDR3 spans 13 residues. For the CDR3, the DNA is TGTGCCAGCAGCGTAGATAGCTCCTACGAGCAGTACTTC. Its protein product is CASSVDSSYEQYF.

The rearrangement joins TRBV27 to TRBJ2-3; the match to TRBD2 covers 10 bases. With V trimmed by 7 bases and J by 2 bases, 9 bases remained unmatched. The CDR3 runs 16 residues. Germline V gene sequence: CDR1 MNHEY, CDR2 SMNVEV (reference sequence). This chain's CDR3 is CASTLFSGGFTDTQYF. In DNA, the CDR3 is TGTGCCAGCACCCTCTTTAGCGGGGGGTTCACAGATACGCAGTATTTT.

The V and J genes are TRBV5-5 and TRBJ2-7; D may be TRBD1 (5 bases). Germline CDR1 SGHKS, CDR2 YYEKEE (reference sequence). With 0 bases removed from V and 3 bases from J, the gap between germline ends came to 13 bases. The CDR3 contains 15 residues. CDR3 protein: CASSLDPADSYEQYF. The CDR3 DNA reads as TGTGCCAGCAGCTTGGATCCTGCAGACAGCTACGAGCAGTACTTC.

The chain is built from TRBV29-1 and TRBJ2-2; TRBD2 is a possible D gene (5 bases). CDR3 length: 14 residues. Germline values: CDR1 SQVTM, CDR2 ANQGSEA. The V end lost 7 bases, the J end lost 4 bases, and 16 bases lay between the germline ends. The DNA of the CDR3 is TGCAGCGCCCTGAATAGCGCGGGCACCGGGGAGCTGTTTTTT. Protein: CSALNSAGTGELFF.

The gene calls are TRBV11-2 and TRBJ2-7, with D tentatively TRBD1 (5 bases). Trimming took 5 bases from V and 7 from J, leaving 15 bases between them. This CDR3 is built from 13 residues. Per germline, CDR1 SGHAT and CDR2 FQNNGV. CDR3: CASSLLSGSEQYF. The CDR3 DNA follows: TGTGCCAGCAGCCTGTTATCAGGGTCTGAGCAGTACTTC.

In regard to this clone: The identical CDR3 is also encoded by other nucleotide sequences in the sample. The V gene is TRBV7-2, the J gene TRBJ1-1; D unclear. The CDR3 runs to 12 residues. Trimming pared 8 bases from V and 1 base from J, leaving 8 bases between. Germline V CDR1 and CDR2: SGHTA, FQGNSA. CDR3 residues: CASSFRNTEAFF. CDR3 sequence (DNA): TGTGCCAGCTCTTTTCGGAACACTGAAGCTTTCTTT.